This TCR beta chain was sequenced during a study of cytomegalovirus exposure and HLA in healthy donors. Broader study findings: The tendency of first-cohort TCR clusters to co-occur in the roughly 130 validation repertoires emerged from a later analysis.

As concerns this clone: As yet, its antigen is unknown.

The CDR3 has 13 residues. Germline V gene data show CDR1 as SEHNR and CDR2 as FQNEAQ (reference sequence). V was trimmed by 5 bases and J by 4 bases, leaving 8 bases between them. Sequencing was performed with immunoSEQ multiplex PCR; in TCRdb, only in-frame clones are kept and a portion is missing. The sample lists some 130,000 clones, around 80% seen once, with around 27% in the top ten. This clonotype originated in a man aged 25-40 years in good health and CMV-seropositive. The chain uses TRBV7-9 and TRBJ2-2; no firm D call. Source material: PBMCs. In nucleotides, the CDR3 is TGTGCCAGCAGCCACCCCAGCACCGGGGAGCTGTTTTTT. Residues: CASSHPSTGELFF.